This T cell receptor beta chain was sequenced for a study of blood T cells in healthy people across ages. The V end lost 0 bases, the J end lost 2 bases, and 8 bases lay between the germline ends. CDR1 and CDR2 from the germline V gene are SGHDT and YYEEEE. The CDR3 totals 14 residues. Whole-study findings and limits: In the absence of known donor CMV status, changes in expanded clonotypes were possibly confounded. TCR beta diversity per million T cells fell roughly linearly with age. Diversity of TCR beta correlated strongly with naive T cell percentage.

Primers used in a second PCR of roughly 6 to 12 cycles were a sample-barcoded 5' primer and a J-beta primer mix. TCRdb reanalysed the 5' RACE reads using MiXCR and keeps one entry per CDR3 protein. The profile shows fewer than 600,000 distinct CDR3 sequences, roughly a quarter of them singletons. Regarding this clonotype: Antigen unknown. Because it lacks the conserved phenylalanine or tryptophan at the end, this CDR3 is likely a read error.

These data were also filed under a second study, of T cells of mothers and their children. According to that study: Extracted RNA, in its entirety, went into cDNA synthesis at 1.5 ug per 15 ul.

The specimen was blood. The gene calls are TRBV5-6 and TRBJ1-2, with D possibly TRBD1 on 6 matching bases. The receptor was derived from a boy aged 2 to 10 in good health. CDR3 protein: CASSLERGNYGYTY. CDR3 in DNA: TGTGCCAGCAGCTTGGAAAGGGGGAACTATGGCTACACCTAC.